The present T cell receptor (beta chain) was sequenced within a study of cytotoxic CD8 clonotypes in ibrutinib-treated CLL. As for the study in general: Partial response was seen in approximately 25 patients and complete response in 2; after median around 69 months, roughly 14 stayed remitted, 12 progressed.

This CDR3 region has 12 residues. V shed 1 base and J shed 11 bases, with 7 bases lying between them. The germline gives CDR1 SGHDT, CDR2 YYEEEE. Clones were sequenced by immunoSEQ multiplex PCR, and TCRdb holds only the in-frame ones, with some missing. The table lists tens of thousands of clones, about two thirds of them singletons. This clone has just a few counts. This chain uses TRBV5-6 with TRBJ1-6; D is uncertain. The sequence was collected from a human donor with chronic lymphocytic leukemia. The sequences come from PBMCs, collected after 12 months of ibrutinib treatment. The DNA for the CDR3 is TGTGCCAGCAGCTTGCTTAGGACACCCCTCCACTTT. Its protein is CASSLLRTPLHF.